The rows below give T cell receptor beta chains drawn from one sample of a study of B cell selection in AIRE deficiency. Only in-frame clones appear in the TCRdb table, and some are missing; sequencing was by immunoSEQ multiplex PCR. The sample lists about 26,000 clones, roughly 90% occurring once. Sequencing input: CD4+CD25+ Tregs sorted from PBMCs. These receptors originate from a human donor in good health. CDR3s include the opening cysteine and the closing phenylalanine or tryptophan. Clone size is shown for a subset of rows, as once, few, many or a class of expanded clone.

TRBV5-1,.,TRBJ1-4,CASSGDTDPTNEKLFF
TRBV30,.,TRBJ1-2,CAWTAGANYGYTF
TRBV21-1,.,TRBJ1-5,CASSKRTGSNQPQHF
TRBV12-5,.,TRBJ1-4,CASGSQGRSEKLFF
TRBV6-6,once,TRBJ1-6,CASSYSQGGNSPLHF
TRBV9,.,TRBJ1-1,CASSVVATGLTEAFF
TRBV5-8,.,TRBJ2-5,CASSAYGETQYF
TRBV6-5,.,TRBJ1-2,CASRGTPMALGYTF
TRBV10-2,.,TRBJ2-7,CASSEAYEQYF
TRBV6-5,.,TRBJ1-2,CASSPQGGYGYTF
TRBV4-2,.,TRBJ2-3,CASSPSSADTQYF
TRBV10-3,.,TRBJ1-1,CAISEHADTEAFF
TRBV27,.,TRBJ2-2,CASGTGDTGELFF
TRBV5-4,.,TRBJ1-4,CASSSQVEGGEKLFF